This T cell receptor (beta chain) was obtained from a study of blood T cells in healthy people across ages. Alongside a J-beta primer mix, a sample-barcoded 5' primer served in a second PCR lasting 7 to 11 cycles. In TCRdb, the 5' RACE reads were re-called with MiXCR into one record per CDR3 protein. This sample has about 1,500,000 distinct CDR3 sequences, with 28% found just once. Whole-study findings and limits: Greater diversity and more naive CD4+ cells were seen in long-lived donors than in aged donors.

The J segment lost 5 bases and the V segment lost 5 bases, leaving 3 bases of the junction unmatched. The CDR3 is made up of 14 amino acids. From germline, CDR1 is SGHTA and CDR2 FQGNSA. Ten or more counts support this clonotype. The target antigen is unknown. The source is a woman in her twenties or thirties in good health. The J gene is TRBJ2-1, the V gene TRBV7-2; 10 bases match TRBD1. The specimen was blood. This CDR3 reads CASSRDRGHNEQFF. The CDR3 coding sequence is TGTGCCAGCAGCAGGGACAGGGGACACAATGAGCAGTTCTTC.